A single sample gave rise to the 26 T cell receptor beta chains below, sequenced in a study of blood T cells in healthy people across ages (dated by TCRdb to between 2014 and 2017). Library method: 5' RACE. For sequencing, an Illumina HiSeq 2500 was employed. A second roughly 7 to 12 cycle PCR used a sample-barcoded 5' primer and a J-beta primer mix. TCRdb reworked the public reads: Q25 trimming with fastp, MiXCR clone assembly, productive beta chains retained. Each entry merges the rows of one CDR3 protein and shows their most common DNA and genes. Across this sample there are around 800,000 distinct CDR3 sequences, with around 25% seen only once. The ten top clones hold 3% of the sample. The same sample was also used in a study of T cells of mothers and their children.

Input material: blood. The receptors come from a boy aged 5-17 years in good health.

V and J are TRBV7-6 and TRBJ2-1, with TRBD2 matching 13 bases. Judging by the DNA end, TRBJ2-7 fits better; the J call may be wrong. Germline V gene data show CDR1 as SGHVS and CDR2 as FNYEAQ. The CDR3 contains 14 residues. The CDR3, as DNA: TGTGCCAGCAGCAAACTAGCGGGGGGGCTTGAGCAGTACTTC. Translating it yields CASSKLAGGLEQYF.

The chain uses TRBV12-3 or TRBV12-4 and TRBJ2-7; TRBD1 is a possible D gene (7 bases). The CDR3 runs 13 residues. V dropped 1 base and J dropped 6 bases, with 10 bases sitting between them. CDR3 coding DNA: TGTGCCAGCAGTTTAGGGAGGGGGCGCGAGCAGTACTTC. Protein sequence: CASSLGRGREQYF.

The chain joins TRBV7-6 to TRBJ1-6, with 7 bases identical to TRBD1. This CDR3 has 17 residues. Trimming took 5 bases from V and 7 from J; bases not matched to a gene: 14. Germline V gives CDR1 SGHVS, CDR2 FNYEAQ. CDR3 residues: CASSLSPPGTANSPLHF. The CDR3 bases are TGTGCCAGCAGCCTATCCCCCCCGGGGACAGCCAATTCACCCCTCCACTTT.

A remark on this clonotype: A read error is likely, as this CDR3 ends without the conserved phenylalanine or tryptophan. The CDR3 here is CASSFRGGETRNTEAFS. CDR3 nucleotide sequence: TGCGCCAGCAGCTTTAGGGGGGGGGAAACACGGAACACTGAAGCTTTCTCT. The J gene is TRBJ1-1, the V gene TRBV5-1; TRBD1 might be the D (6 bases). V was pared by 2 bases and J by 1 base, with 18 bases between. Germline lookup yields CDR1 SGHRS and CDR2 YFSETQ. The CDR3 length is 17 residues.

The chain combines TRBV11-2 with TRBJ1-4, with D maybe TRBD1 (6 bases). The CDR3 is 13 amino acids. Germline V gene data show CDR1 as SGHAT and CDR2 as FQNNGV. Trimming stripped 9 bases from V and 6 bases from J, with 14 bases between. The chain's CDR3 is CASKTGLDEKLFF. Here the CDR3 DNA reads TGTGCCAGTAAGACAGGTCTTGATGAAAAACTGTTTTTT.

Concerning this clonotype: A read error is possible here, since a much larger clone lies one base away. The CDR3 here is CAATSGTQGNEQFF. The CDR3 DNA is TGTGCCGCCACCTCCGGGACCCAAGGGAATGAGCAGTTCTTC. V usage is TRBV15 and J usage is TRBJ2-5, with D tentatively TRBD1 or TRBD2 (5 bases each). The J call may not be correct, given that the DNA end is closer to TRBJ2-1. There are 14 residues in the CDR3. Germline V gene sequence: CDR1 LNHNV, CDR2 YYDKDF (reference sequence).

This clonotype was observed at least ten times. This chain links TRBV5-1 with TRBJ2-5; D may be TRBD1 (5 bases). Germline-derived CDR1 and CDR2 are SGHRS and YFSETQ. V lost 0 bases, J lost 2 bases, and 8 bases lay in between. This CDR3 contains 14 residues. CDR3: CASSLGQNQETQYF. The CDR3 bases are TGCGCCAGCAGCTTGGGACAGAATCAAGAGACCCAGTACTTC. Variable domain in full (rest from reference TRBV5-1 and TRBJ2-5): KAGVTQTPRYLIKTRGQQVTLSCSPISGHRSVSWYQQTPGQGLQFLFEYFSETQRNKGNFPGRFSGRQFSNSRSEMNVSTLELGDSALYLCASSLGQNQETQYFGPGTRLLVL.

There are many counts of this clonotype. The CDR3 region has the DNA TGCGCCAGCAGCTTGGCCGGTGGCAAATACTATGGCTACACCTTC. Its translation is CASSLAGGKYYGYTF. The chain is built from TRBV5-1 and TRBJ1-2; D gene uncertain. Germline CDR1 is SGHRS and CDR2 is YFSETQ. The V and J ends lost 0 bases and 3 bases respectively, with 12 bases between them. CDR3 size: 15 residues.

The rearrangement links TRBV14 to TRBJ1-6; a possible D gene is TRBD1 (5 bases). This CDR3 has 15 amino acids. The V end was cut by 4 bases, the J end by 9 bases, with 16 bases between. The germline V gene encodes CDR1 SGHDN and CDR2 FVKESK. The CDR3, as DNA: TGTGCCAGCAGCCCCTCCCGGGGCTGGGGTTCACCCCTCCACTTT. As protein: CASSPSRGWGSPLHF.

This clonotype was observed a handful of times. V is TRBV27 and J is TRBJ2-5; TRBD2 aligns across 8 bases. The J call may be in error: the DNA end matches TRBJ2-7 better. The CDR3 consists of 15 residues. The germline gives CDR1 MNHEY, CDR2 SMNVEV (reference sequence). As DNA, the CDR3 is TGTGCCAGCAGGCAAAGGGCGGGGGGTTCCTACGAGCAGTACTTC. Its protein is CASRQRAGGSYEQYF.

The sample holds a few counts of this clonotype. This chain's CDR3 is CASSFARPGNTIYF. CDR3 sequence (DNA): TGTGCCAGCAGTTTTGCCAGACCTGGAAACACCATATATTTT. The V call is TRBV12-3 or TRBV12-4, the J call TRBJ1-3; the D is unclear. This CDR3 region has 14 residues. V lost 3 bases and J lost 2, with 8 bases in between.

The table lists this clonotype with a few counts. The chain links TRBV27 to TRBJ1-4; TRBD1 is a possible D gene (5 bases). The V gene's germline CDR1 is MNHEY and CDR2 SMNVEV (reference sequence). This CDR3 contains 15 residues. V lost 6 bases to trimming and J lost 3 bases, with 14 bases between them. The CDR3 sequence: CASSPLKGSNEKLFF. In DNA form, the CDR3 reads TGTGCCAGCAGCCCTCTAAAGGGGTCTAATGAAAAACTGTTTTTT.

This clonotype was seen a few times. The chain couples TRBV7-7 to TRBJ2-7; maybe TRBD2 (5 bases). The CDR3 contains 13 residues. Germline assignment: CDR1 SSHAT and CDR2 FNYEAQ (reference sequence). V gave up 2 bases and J gave up 3 bases, with 8 bases separating them. The CDR3 DNA reads as TGTGCCAGCAGCTTATCGGAGGACTACGAGCAGTACTTC. Amino acid sequence: CASSLSEDYEQYF.

The chain carries TRBV29-1 and TRBJ2-4; D tentatively reads TRBD1 or TRBD2 (5 bases each). Between the trimmed V and J ends, which lost 7 bases and 0 bases, there was a span of 7 bases. This CDR3 is 12 amino acids long. Germline CDR1 reads SQVTM; CDR2 reads ANQGSEA. CDR3 loop: CSGGTAKNIQYF. CDR3 nucleotide sequence: TGCAGCGGGGGGACAGCCAAAAACATTCAGTACTTC.

This clonotype has more than one count but fewer than ten. The genes are TRBV27 and TRBJ1-2, with 9 bases fitting TRBD1. Trimming cost V 3 bases and J 6 bases; bases outside gene matches: 5. Germline lookup yields CDR1 MNHEY and CDR2 SMNVEV (reference sequence). The CDR3 extends over 14 amino acids. The CDR3, as DNA: TGTGCCAGCAGTTTCCGCCGGGACAGGGATGGCTACACCTTC. It encodes CASSFRRDRDGYTF.

V usage is TRBV4-1 and J usage is TRBJ1-5; 7 bases match TRBD1. Germline V gene data show CDR1 as MGHRA and CDR2 as YSYEKL. The CDR3 extends over 17 amino acids. V shed 1 base, J shed 5 bases, and the junction held 11 bases outside the gene matches. CDR3 amino acids: CASSQVETGFSHQPQHF. The CDR3 DNA is TGCGCCAGCAGCCAAGTGGAGACAGGGTTTTCTCATCAGCCCCAGCATTTT.

This clonotype was seen a handful of times. V is TRBV29-1 and J is TRBJ2-5; 7 bases are shared with TRBD1. J lost 2 bases, V lost 4 bases, and 1 base had no gene match. The CDR3 runs to 12 residues. Germline CDR1 is SQVTM and CDR2 is ANQGSEA. The CDR3 sequence: CSVAGQQETQYF. The DNA for the CDR3 is TGCAGCGTTGCGGGACAGCAAGAGACCCAGTACTTC.

In its sample, this clonotype was seen a few times. This rearrangement joins TRBV11-2 to TRBJ2-1; D uncertain. Looked up from germline, CDR1 is SGHAT and CDR2 is FQNNGV. This CDR3 region has 12 residues. Trimming cost V 0 bases and J 9 bases, with 6 bases left between them. The CDR3 sequence is CASSLDLGEQFF. DNA for the CDR3: TGTGCCAGCAGCTTAGATCTTGGTGAGCAGTTCTTC.

The chain has TRBV18 and TRBJ2-7; maybe TRBD1 (6 bases). Per germline, CDR1 KGHSH and CDR2 LQKENI. Trimming took off 2 bases at V and 3 bases at J, with 8 bases between the two ends. This CDR3 contains 13 residues. CDR3 sequence (DNA): TGTGCCAGCTCACCAGTGGACAGCTACGAGCAGTACTTC. Its translation is CASSPVDSYEQYF.

This clonotype was detected a few times. The chain carries TRBV7-9 and TRBJ2-7; D is unresolved. V was pared by 0 bases and J by 6 bases, with 6 bases between. Germline CDR1 SEHNR, CDR2 FQNEAQ (reference sequence). The CDR3 has 12 amino acids. The DNA of the CDR3 is TGTGCCAGCAGCTTAGCGTATCCCGAGCAGTACTTC. The encoded protein is CASSLAYPEQYF. The variable domain in full, with the rest retrieved from reference TRBV7-9 and TRBJ2-7, is DTGVSQNPRHKITKRGQNVTFRCDPISEHNRLYWYRQTLGQGPEFLTYFQNEAQLEKSRLLSDRFSAERPKGSFSTLEIQRTEQGDSAMYLCASSLAYPEQYFGPGTRLTVT.

This clonotype showed up just a few times. This chain joins TRBV7-9 and TRBJ1-2, with D unresolved. The V gene's germline CDR1 is SEHNR and CDR2 FQNEAQ (reference sequence). The V end lost 1 base, the J end lost 3 bases, and 9 bases lay between the germline ends. The CDR3 extends over 14 amino acids. The CDR3 loop reads CASSLDRGDYGYTF. The CDR3 DNA sequence: TGTGCCAGCAGCTTAGATCGGGGTGACTATGGCTACACCTTC.

This rearrangement joins TRBV10-3 to TRBJ1-1; 7 nucleotides line up with TRBD1. CDR1 is ENHRY, CDR2 SYGVKD, per germline. V gave up 10 bases and J gave up 5 bases; unmatched junction bases: 7. This CDR3 region has 12 residues. CDR3 sequence: CATTGVETEAFF. The CDR3 DNA is TGTGCCACCACAGGGGTGGAAACTGAAGCTTTCTTT.

The V and J genes are TRBV28 and TRBJ2-7; 8 bases match TRBD2. This CDR3 spans 17 amino acids. Germline values: CDR1 MDHEN, CDR2 SYDVKM. V dropped 7 bases and J dropped 1; count of bases not matched to a gene: 15. For the CDR3, the DNA is TGTGCCAGCAACAGCAGACTAGCGTATCTCCCGTCCTACGAGCAGTACTTC. Amino acids: CASNSRLAYLPSYEQYF.

The rearrangement links TRBV7-6 to TRBJ1-6, with unresolved D. The V gene's germline CDR1 is SGHVS and CDR2 FNYEAQ. This CDR3 spans 16 amino acids. The V and J ends lost 1 base and 0 bases respectively, with 7 bases between them. CDR3 nucleotides: TGTGCCAGCAGCTTAGGTTCGAGCTCCTATAATTCACCCCTCCACTTT. Translation: CASSLGSSSYNSPLHF. The full variable domain, rest sourced from reference TRBV7-6 and TRBJ1-6, is GAGVSQSPRYKVTKRGQDVALRCDPISGHVSLYWYRQALGQGPEFLTYFNYEAQQDKSGLPNDRFSAERPEGSISTLTIQRTEQRDSAMYRCASSLGSSSYNSPLHFGNGTRLTVT.

This clonotype was observed a few times. The chain carries TRBV5-1 and TRBJ2-1, with TRBD1 matching over 9 bases. This CDR3 is 20 amino acids long. CDR1 is SGHRS and CDR2 is YFSETQ in the germline V gene. V lost 0 bases, J lost 7 bases, and 20 bases stayed unmatched. CDR3 loop: CASSLGHPGFGTGSVNEQFF. The CDR3 nucleotides are TGCGCCAGCAGCTTGGGCCACCCGGGGTTCGGGACAGGGTCCGTGAATGAGCAGTTCTTC.

This chain uses TRBV9 with TRBJ2-5; 9 bases match TRBD1. CDR1 and CDR2 from the germline V gene are SGDLS and YYNGEE. This CDR3 has 16 amino acids. V was clipped by 3 bases and J by 5 bases; unmatched bases: 11. DNA of the CDR3: TGTGCCAGCAGCGCTTTAACAGGGGGCGGAGAGGAGACCCAGTACTTC. Residues: CASSALTGGGEETQYF.